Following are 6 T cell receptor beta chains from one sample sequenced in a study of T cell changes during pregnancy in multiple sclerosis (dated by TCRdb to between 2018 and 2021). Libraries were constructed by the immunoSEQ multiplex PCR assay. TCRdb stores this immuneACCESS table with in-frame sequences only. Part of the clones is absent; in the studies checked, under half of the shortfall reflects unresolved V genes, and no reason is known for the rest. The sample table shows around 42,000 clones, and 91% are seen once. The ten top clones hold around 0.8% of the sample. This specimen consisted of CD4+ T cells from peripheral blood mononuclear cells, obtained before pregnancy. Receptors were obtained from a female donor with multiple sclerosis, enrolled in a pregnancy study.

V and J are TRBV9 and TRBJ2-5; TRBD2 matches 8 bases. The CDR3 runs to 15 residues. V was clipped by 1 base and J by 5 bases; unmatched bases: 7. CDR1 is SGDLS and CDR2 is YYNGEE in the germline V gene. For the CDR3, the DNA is TGTGCCAGCAGCGTAATACGGGGGGGTGTGGAGACCCAGTACTTC. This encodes CASSVIRGGVETQYF.

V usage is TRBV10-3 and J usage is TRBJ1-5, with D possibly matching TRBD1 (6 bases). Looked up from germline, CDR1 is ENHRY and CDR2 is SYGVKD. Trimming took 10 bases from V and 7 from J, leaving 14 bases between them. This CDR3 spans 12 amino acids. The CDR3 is CATEGEGQPQHF. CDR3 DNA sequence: TGTGCCACGGAGGGGGAGGGCCAGCCCCAGCATTTT.

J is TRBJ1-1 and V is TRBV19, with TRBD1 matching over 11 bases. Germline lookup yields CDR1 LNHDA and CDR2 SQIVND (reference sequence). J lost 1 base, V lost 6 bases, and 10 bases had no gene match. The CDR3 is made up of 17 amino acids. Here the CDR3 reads CASRPSGTGGKNTEAFF. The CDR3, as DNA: TGTGCCAGTAGGCCTTCCGGGACAGGGGGTAAGAACACTGAAGCTTTCTTT.

CDR3: CASSWSGTHNSGANVLTF. CDR3 coding DNA: TGCGCCAGCAGCTGGAGCGGGACACATAACTCTGGGGCCAACGTCCTGACTTTC. The chain recombines TRBV5-1 with TRBJ2-6, with D tentatively TRBD2 (7 bases). Looked up from germline, CDR1 is SGHRS and CDR2 is YFSETQ. The CDR3 has 18 residues. The V end lost 3 bases, the J end lost 0 bases, and 16 bases lay between the germline ends.

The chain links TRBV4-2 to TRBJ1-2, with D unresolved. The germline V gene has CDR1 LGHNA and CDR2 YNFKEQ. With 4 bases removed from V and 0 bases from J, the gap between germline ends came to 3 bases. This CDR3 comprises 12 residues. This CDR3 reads CASSRTNYGYTF. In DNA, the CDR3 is TGTGCCAGCAGCCGTACTAACTATGGCTACACCTTC.

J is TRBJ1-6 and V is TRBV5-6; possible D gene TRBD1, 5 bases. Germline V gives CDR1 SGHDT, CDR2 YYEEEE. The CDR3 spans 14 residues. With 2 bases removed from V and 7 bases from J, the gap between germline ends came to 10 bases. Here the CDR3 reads CASSFTHRNSPLHF. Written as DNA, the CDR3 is TGTGCCAGCAGCTTCACCCACAGGAATTCACCCCTCCACTTT. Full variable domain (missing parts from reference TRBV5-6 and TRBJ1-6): DAGVTQSPTHLIKTRGQQVTLRCSPKSGHDTVSWYQQALGQGPQFIFQYYEEEERQRGNFPDRFSGHQFPNYSSELNVNALLLGDSALYLCASSFTHRNSPLHFGNGTRLTVT.